The 23 T cell receptor beta chains presented below share a single source sample, sequenced in a study of blood T cell repertoires in COVID-19 (dated by TCRdb to 2019 to 2021). The receptor library was made with the immunoSEQ multiplex PCR assay. TCRdb provides this immuneACCESS table in a form limited to in-frame rearrangements. Some clones are lacking; in checked studies, under half of them reflect an unresolved V gene, and why the rest are absent is not known. Counted in this sample were roughly 63,000 clones; almost 90% of them appeared once. Of the sample, around 21% falls within the top ten clones. Sample: peripheral blood. Receptor source: a woman between 50 and 59 years old with active or convalescent COVID-19.

This chain uses TRBV20-1 with TRBJ1-5; possible D gene TRBD1, 5 bases. The CDR3 runs to 16 residues. Trimming took off 3 bases at V and 5 bases at J, with 20 bases between the two ends. CDR1 and CDR2 (germline): DFQATT, SNEGSKA (reference sequence). CDR3 DNA: TGCAGTGCTAGTCCGGGGGGTAACGCATGGGATCAGCCCCAGCATTTT. This translates into CSASPGGNAWDQPQHF.

The chain uses TRBV5-4 and TRBJ2-1; D not resolved. Trimming stripped 0 bases from V and 6 bases from J, with 13 bases between. Looked up from germline, CDR1 is SGHNT and CDR2 is YYREEE (reference sequence). The CDR3 length is 15 residues. This CDR3 reads CASSLGNVGGNEQFF. The CDR3 DNA follows: TGTGCCAGCAGCTTGGGGAACGTAGGCGGCAATGAGCAGTTCTTC.

This clone appeared once. This chain joins TRBV3-1 (or the pseudogene TRBV3-2) and TRBJ1-1; unclear D gene. The length of the CDR3 is 13 residues. The V gene's germline CDR1 is LGHDT and CDR2 YNNKEL (reference sequence). With 4 bases removed from V and 5 bases from J, the gap between germline ends came to 11 bases. CDR3 DNA: TGTGCCAGCAGCCGAGCCTTCGGGACTGAAGCTTTCTTT. Its protein is CASSRAFGTEAFF.

The chain employs TRBV11-3 and TRBJ2-1, with 9 nucleotides matching TRBD2. Germline CDR1 reads SGHNT; CDR2 reads YENEEA. Trimming removed 3 bases from V and 7 bases from J; junction bases left unmatched: 13. The CDR3 runs to 17 residues. In DNA form, the CDR3 reads TGTGCCAGCAGCTTTGTAGCGGGAGTAAGCGGGATAAATGAGCAGTTCTTC. This encodes CASSFVAGVSGINEQFF.

This clone appeared a single time. The V call is TRBV4-1, the J call TRBJ2-5; TRBD2 matches at 9 bases. The CDR3 spans 15 residues. J lost 4 bases, V lost 3 bases, and 6 bases had no gene match. Per the germline V gene, CDR1 is MGHRA and CDR2 is YSYEKL. For the CDR3, the DNA is TGCGCCAGCAGCCAGGCTCGAGCGGGAGGAGAGACCCAGTACTTC. Protein sequence: CASSQARAGGETQYF.

This clone was seen just once. The rearrangement joins TRBV27 to TRBJ2-7; 7 bases are a match to TRBD1. Germline CDR1 MNHEY, CDR2 SMNVEV (reference sequence). This CDR3 spans 14 amino acids. The junction had 3 bases not matched to a gene; V was cut back by 4 bases and J by 0 bases. The CDR3 sequence is CASSSQGVSYEQYF. DNA for the CDR3: TGTGCCAGCAGTTCCCAGGGGGTCTCCTACGAGCAGTACTTC.

V usage is TRBV30 and J usage is TRBJ1-2; D unclear. There are 11 residues in the CDR3. Germline V gene sequence: CDR1 GTSNPN, CDR2 SVGIG (reference sequence). V was clipped by 3 bases and J by 2 bases, with 4 bases between them. The CDR3 reads CAWRRNYGYTF. CDR3 sequence (DNA): TGTGCCTGGAGACGGAACTATGGCTACACCTTC.

The chain links TRBV11-3 to TRBJ2-3; 8 nucleotides agree with TRBD2. Per germline, CDR1 SGHNT and CDR2 YENEEA. The CDR3 runs to 15 residues. Germline trimming cut 1 base from V and 0 bases from J; bases unmatched to any gene: 0. The CDR3 region is CASSLAGGSTDTQYF. CDR3 DNA sequence: TGTGCCAGCAGCTTAGCGGGAGGGAGCACAGATACGCAGTATTTT.

The rearrangement uses TRBV12-5 and TRBJ1-5; D uncertain. From germline, CDR1 is LGHNT and CDR2 FRNRAP. CDR3 length equals 13 residues. The V end was cut by 4 bases, the J end by 4 bases, with 8 bases between. The CDR3 loop is CASGSRENQPQHF. CDR3 nucleotide sequence: TGTGCTAGTGGTTCCCGAGAGAATCAGCCCCAGCATTTT.

V is TRBV19 and J is TRBJ2-7, with 9 nucleotides matching TRBD2. The germline CDR1 and CDR2 sequences are LNHDA and SQIVND (reference sequence). Germline trimming cut 3 bases from V and 2 bases from J; bases unmatched to any gene: 2. The CDR3 is 14 residues long. The CDR3 is CASSIGGRAYEQYF. The CDR3 DNA reads as TGTGCCAGTAGTATCGGCGGGAGGGCCTACGAGCAGTACTTC. Together with reference TRBV19 and TRBJ2-7, the CDR3 gives the full variable domain: DGGITQSPKYLFRKEGQNVTLSCEQNLNHDAMYWYRQDPGQGLRLIYYSQIVNDFQKGDIAEGYSVSREKKESFPLTVTSAQKNPTAFYLCASSIGGRAYEQYFGPGTRLTVT.

The rearrangement joins TRBV19 to TRBJ1-1, with D perhaps matching TRBD1 (6 bases). Trimming cost V 3 bases and J 2 bases, with 16 bases left between them. Germline loops: CDR1 LNHDA, CDR2 SQIVND (reference sequence). This CDR3 comprises 16 residues. Written as DNA, the CDR3 is TGTGCCAGTAGTATGGCACAGGGTTCGGCCAACACTGAAGCTTTCTTT. Translating it yields CASSMAQGSANTEAFF.

This clone has more than one count but fewer than ten. This chain's CDR3 is CASSQGWPRGYGYTF. CDR3 DNA sequence: TGCGCCAGCAGCCAAGGTTGGCCCAGGGGCTATGGCTACACCTTC. The chain uses TRBV4-1 and TRBJ1-2, with D tentatively TRBD1 (6 bases). The CDR3 sequence is 15 residues long. Germline assignment: CDR1 MGHRA and CDR2 YSYEKL. V lost 1 base, J lost 4 bases, and 13 bases lay in between.

The chain carries TRBV9 and TRBJ2-1; TRBD2 aligns across 9 bases. Germline trimming cut 3 bases from V and 6 bases from J; bases unmatched to any gene: 10. CDR1 and CDR2 from the germline V gene are SGDLS and YYNGEE. CDR3 size: 16 residues. The CDR3 is CASSDPIAGVVNEQFF. The CDR3 DNA follows: TGTGCCAGCAGCGACCCGATAGCGGGAGTCGTCAATGAGCAGTTCTTC.

This sequence joins TRBV5-6 and TRBJ1-6; 8 bases are shared with TRBD1. The CDR3 totals 15 residues. V lost 0 bases and J lost 7; bases outside the gene matches: 3. Germline lookup yields CDR1 SGHDT and CDR2 YYEEEE. CDR3 in DNA: TGTGCCAGCAGCTTGGACAGGGGGATGAATTCACCCCTCCACTTT. Its translation: CASSLDRGMNSPLHF.

This clone was seen just once. DNA for the CDR3: TGTGCCAGCAGCCGGAGCGGGAGTCTCTCCTACGAGCAGTACTTC. This codes for CASSRSGSLSYEQYF. The chain links TRBV14 to TRBJ2-7; the match to TRBD2 covers 8 bases. V lost 4 bases to trimming and J lost 0 bases; unmatched junction nucleotides: 5. Germline CDR1 reads SGHDN; CDR2 reads FVKESK. This CDR3 has 15 amino acids. Using reference TRBV14 and TRBJ2-7 for the parts outside the CDR3, the full variable domain is EAGVTQFPSHSVIEKGQTVTLRCDPISGHDNLYWYRRVMGKEIKFLLHFVKESKQDESGMPNNRFLAERTGGTYSTLKVQPAELEDSGVYFCASSRSGSLSYEQYFGPGTRLTVT.

The chain couples TRBV2 to TRBJ2-7, with 10 bases identical to TRBD2. The CDR3 extends over 18 amino acids. V lost 4 bases, J lost 0 bases, and 12 bases stayed unmatched. CDR1 is SNHLY, CDR2 FYNNEI, per germline. CDR3 sequence reads: CASSVASGRNGASYEQYF. In nucleotides, the CDR3 is TGTGCCAGCAGTGTAGCTAGCGGGAGAAACGGGGCCTCCTACGAGCAGTACTTC.

J is TRBJ1-2 and V is TRBV2; 9 bases map to TRBD1. Per the germline V gene, CDR1 is SNHLY and CDR2 is FYNNEI. V was pared by 7 bases and J by 8 bases, with 20 bases of the junction left unmatched. The CDR3 has 17 amino acids. The CDR3 region is CASTIEARQGVFWGYTF. In DNA form, the CDR3 reads TGTGCCAGCACCATAGAAGCGCGACAGGGGGTTTTTTGGGGCTACACCTTC.

The rearrangement joins TRBV30 to TRBJ2-1, with 7 bases identical to TRBD2. CDR3 size: 11 residues. V gave up 1 base and J gave up 13 bases; unmatched junction bases: 4. Germline lookup yields CDR1 GTSNPN and CDR2 SVGIG (reference sequence). The CDR3 region has the DNA TGTGCCTGGAGTGCGGGGGGTCGTCAGTTCTTC. Translated: CAWSAGGRQFF.

This rearrangement joins TRBV7-3 to TRBJ2-3; 7 bases align to TRBD2. The J segment lost 0 bases and the V segment lost 1 base, leaving 4 bases of the junction unmatched. This CDR3 has 16 amino acids. CDR1 SGHTA and CDR2 FQGTGA come from the germline V gene. The CDR3 bases are TGTGCCAGCAGCTTAAGCCTAGCGGCTAGCACAGATACGCAGTATTTT. Protein sequence: CASSLSLAASTDTQYF. The full variable domain, completed using reference TRBV7-3 and TRBJ2-3, is GAGVSQTPSNKVTEKGKYVELRCDPISGHTALYWYRQSLGQGPEFLIYFQGTGAADDSGLPNDRFFAVRPEGSVSTLKIQRTERGDSAVYLCASSLSLAASTDTQYFGPGTRLTVL.

This chain joins TRBV9 and TRBJ1-1, with D hard to call. Per germline, CDR1 SGDLS and CDR2 YYNGEE. The CDR3 runs 15 residues. Trimming took off 2 bases at V and 1 base at J, with 12 bases between the two ends. The CDR3 DNA is TGTGCCAGCAGCGTCGGTGGCGGCTGGAACACTGAAGCTTTCTTT. It encodes CASSVGGGWNTEAFF.

This clone turned up a few times. The chain recombines TRBV5-1 with TRBJ2-2, with 8 bases lining up with TRBD2. In germline, CDR1 is SGHRS, CDR2 YFSETQ. Unmatched junction bases numbered 5, after V lost 3 bases and J lost 1 base. The CDR3 is made up of 16 amino acids. CDR3 region: CASSSLSGRNTGELFF. In nucleotides, the CDR3 is TGCGCCAGCAGCTCGCTCAGCGGGAGGAACACCGGGGAGCTGTTTTTT.

V and J are TRBV18 and TRBJ2-7; TRBD1 aligns across 8 bases. The V segment lost 2 bases and the J segment 2 bases; nucleotides outside the gene matches: 11. CDR3 length equals 17 residues. CDR1 is KGHSH, CDR2 LQKENI, per germline. The CDR3 DNA is TGTGCCAGCTCACCATCGGACAGGGTTCGACCTCCCTACGAGCAGTACTTC. Amino acids: CASSPSDRVRPPYEQYF.

Note on this clone: At one boundary the junction diverges from the germline segment, which might be a read error. The J gene is TRBJ2-5, the V gene TRBV7-7, with 7 positions matching TRBD2. The CDR3 totals 15 residues. Germline V gene lookup returns CDR1 SSHAT and CDR2 FNYEAQ (reference sequence). This CDR3 reads CASSPLISGLETQYF. CDR3 DNA: TGTGCTAGCAGCCCCCTTATTAGCGGGTTAGAGACCCAGTACTTC.